The 21 T cell receptor beta chains listed next were all sequenced from one sample in a study of T cell clonality in common variable immunodeficiency. Clones were sequenced by immunoSEQ multiplex PCR, and TCRdb holds only the in-frame ones, with some missing. The table lists 35,000 to 55,000 clones, with no singletons. Sequencing input: peripheral blood mononuclear cells. The receptors here all came from a person aged 18 to 70 in good health.

There are many counts of this clone. The CDR3 goes on 3 residues after the read ends, and that part is filled in from the germline J gene. The genes are TRBV20-1 and TRBJ1-6; possible D gene TRBD1, 5 bases. Germline CDR1 reads DFQATT; CDR2 reads SNEGSKA (reference sequence). Trimming took off 3 bases at V and 7 bases at J, with 10 bases between the two ends. CDR3 length equals 13 residues. This chain's CDR3 is CSARGGRNSPLHF. The DNA read from the CDR3 is TGCAGTGCTAGGGGGGGACGGAATTCACCC.

This clone appeared many times. From the germline J gene comes the end of the CDR3, since the read stops 3 residues before it. The chain joins TRBV5-1 to TRBJ2-1; 9 nucleotides line up with TRBD2. V was pared by 4 bases and J by 3 bases, with 8 bases of the junction left unmatched. The germline gives CDR1 SGHRS, CDR2 YFSETQ. The CDR3 runs to 16 residues. The CDR3 DNA, read in part, is TGCGCCAGCAGCCCTTTAGCGGGAGTCAGCTACAATGAG. It codes for CASSPLAGVSYNE. The full CDR3 protein is CASSPLAGVSYNEQFF. Full variable domain (missing parts from reference TRBV5-1 and TRBJ2-1): KAGVTQTPRYLIKTRGQQVTLSCSPISGHRSVSWYQQTPGQGLQFLFEYFSETQRNKGNFPGRFSGRQFSNSRSEMNVSTLELGDSALYLCASSPLAGVSYNEQFFGPGTRLTVL.

This clone was seen at least ten times. The CDR3 end falls 3 residues outside the read, so it is completed with the germline J gene. The chain links TRBV5-6 to TRBJ2-7, with TRBD1 matching 9 bases. Trimming took 0 bases from V and 4 from J; bases not matched to a gene: 5. Germline V gives CDR1 SGHDT, CDR2 YYEEEE. The CDR3 extends over 15 amino acids. The CDR3 sequence is CASSLVGTGRYEQYF. The CDR3 bases that were read are TGTGCCAGCAGCTTGGTCGGGACAGGGAGGTACGAG.

In its sample, this clone was seen many times. The read is 3 residues too short to cover the CDR3 end, so that end is filled in from the germline J gene. V is TRBV6-2 or TRBV6-3 and J is TRBJ2-5; D may be TRBD1 (5 bases). Germline lookup yields CDR1 MNHEY and CDR2 SVGEGT. This CDR3 is built from 12 residues. Deletions cut 6 bases from V and 4 bases from J, with 9 bases between. The CDR3 protein is CASRHRRETQYF. The CDR3 DNA, read in part, is TGTGCCAGCAGACACAGGAGAGAGACC.

The sample holds many counts of this clone. The read ends 3 residues shy of where the CDR3 ends; the end is completed using the germline J gene. The chain has TRBV9 and TRBJ2-5, with D possibly called TRBD1 or TRBD2 (5 bases each). V was trimmed by 4 bases and J by 2 bases, leaving 15 bases between them. Germline CDR1 and CDR2: SGDLS and YYNGEE. CDR3 size: 15 residues. The CDR3 loop reads CASSWRGQGQETQYF. Partial CDR3 DNA: TGTGCCAGCAGCTGGAGAGGGCAGGGTCAAGAGACC. The entire variable domain, with the rest obtained from reference TRBV9 and TRBJ2-5, is as follows: DSGVTQTPKHLITATGQRVTLRCSPRSGDLSVYWYQQSLDQGLQFLIQYYNGEERAKGNILERFSAQQFPDLHSELNLSSLELGDSALYFCASSWRGQGQETQYFGPGTRLLVL.

The sample holds many counts of this clone. The DNA ends 3 residues before the CDR3 does, and the rest of the CDR3 is filled in from the germline J gene. The chain has TRBV28 and TRBJ1-6; TRBD1 matches 9 bases. V lost 6 bases, J lost 7 bases, and 7 bases stayed unmatched. The CDR3 loop spans 15 amino acids. Germline V gene lookup returns CDR1 MDHEN and CDR2 SYDVKM. The part of the CDR3 DNA that was read is TGTGCCAGCAGGTTTACGGGACAGGGAAATTCACCC. Its translation: CASRFTGQGNSP. The CDR3 as a whole reads CASRFTGQGNSPLHF. Drawing the rest from reference TRBV28 and TRBJ1-6, the complete variable domain is DVKVTQSSRYLVKRTGEKVFLECVQDMDHENMFWYRQDPGLGLRLIYFSYDVKMKEKGDIPEGYSVSREKKERFSLILESASTNQTSMYLCASRFTGQGNSPLHFGNGTRLTVT.

This clone was counted ten times or more. The CDR3 end lies 3 residues beyond the end of the read and is filled in from the germline J gene. This rearrangement joins TRBV5-5 to TRBJ2-1; the D gene is possibly TRBD1 (6 bases). Germline V gene data show CDR1 as SGHKS and CDR2 as YYEKEE (reference sequence). This CDR3 has 13 residues. V was shortened by 0 bases and J by 8 bases, with 9 bases between the two germline ends. The sequenced CDR3 bases are TGTGCCAGCAGCTTGGGGGGGCCGGATGAG. It yields the protein CASSLGGPDE. In full, the CDR3 is CASSLGGPDEQFF.

This clone occurred many times. The observed sequence ends 3 residues before the CDR3 terminus, with the missing tail filled in from the germline J gene. The chain combines TRBV27 with TRBJ2-6, with D unresolved. The CDR3 length is 15 residues. CDR1 is MNHEY, CDR2 SMNVEV, per germline (reference sequence). Deletions cut 7 bases from V and 0 bases from J, with 10 bases between. The CDR3 DNA, read in part, is TGTGCCAGCAAAGGCACCTTCTCTGGGGCCAACGTC. It encodes CASKGTFSGANV. The complete CDR3 protein is CASKGTFSGANVLTF.

This clone was counted ten times or more. Read sequence stops 3 residues before the CDR3 end, and the germline J gene provides the missing end. The chain couples TRBV20-1 to TRBJ2-4, with 15 bases that match TRBD2. V was clipped by 3 bases and J by 0 bases; unmatched bases: 9. There are 19 residues in the CDR3. Germline V gene sequence: CDR1 DFQATT, CDR2 SNEGSKA (reference sequence). CDR3 in amino acids: CSARGGGLAGGGAKNIQYF. The sequenced CDR3 bases are TGCAGTGCTAGGGGAGGTGGACTAGCGGGGGGGGGAGCCAAAAACATT.

This clone was observed at least ten times. Coverage ceases 3 residues before the CDR3 finishes, and the germline J gene fills in the end. The V gene is TRBV10-3, the J gene TRBJ2-7, with a weak D call TRBD1 (5 bases). In germline, CDR1 is ENHRY, CDR2 SYGVKD. V dropped 0 bases and J dropped 4 bases, with 19 bases sitting between them. This CDR3 contains 17 residues. The CDR3 sequence is CAISESGLRVLTYEQYF. Incomplete CDR3 DNA: TGTGCCATCAGTGAGTCGGGCCTCAGGGTTTTAACTTACGAG.

This clone was counted many times. Read data end 3 residues before the CDR3 end; the end is taken from the germline J gene. The chain uses TRBV5-1 and TRBJ2-7; D gene ambiguous. This CDR3 has 13 residues. The V end lost 0 bases, the J end lost 3 bases, and 7 bases lay between the germline ends. CDR1 is SGHRS, CDR2 YFSETQ, per germline. The sequenced CDR3 bases are TGCGCCAGCAGCTTGGAACAGAACTACGAG. It specifies CASSLEQNYE. The complete CDR3 protein is CASSLEQNYEQYF.

This clone was recorded at least ten times. Partial CDR3 DNA: TGTGCCACGTCACAGGGGGCGCGAGAGACC. Protein product: CATSQGARET. Given in full, the CDR3 is CATSQGARETQYF. The chain has TRBV2 and TRBJ2-5, with 9 bases fitting TRBD1. The DNA ends 3 residues before the CDR3 does, and the rest of the CDR3 is filled in from the germline J gene. V lost 10 bases, J lost 4 bases, and 7 bases stayed unmatched. Germline-derived CDR1 and CDR2 are SNHLY and FYNNEI. The CDR3 has 13 amino acids. Full variable domain (outside the CDR3, taken from reference TRBV2 and TRBJ2-5): EPEVTQTPSHQVTQMGQEVILRCVPISNHLYFYWYRQILGQKVEFLVSFYNNEISEKSEIFDDQFSVERPDGSNFTLKIRSTKLEDSAMYFCATSQGARETQYFGPGTRLLVL.

This clone was counted only a few times. Partial CDR3 DNA: TGTGCCAGCAGCTCGACTAGCGGGTACATCTACGAC. Encoded protein: CASSSTSGYIYD. The full CDR3 reads CASSSTSGYIYDYTF. The chain is built from TRBV7-9 and TRBJ1-2; D is uncertain. With the read ending 3 residues before the CDR3 end, the germline J gene is used to fill in that end. The germline V gene encodes CDR1 SEHNR and CDR2 FQNEAQ (reference sequence). The CDR3 contains 15 residues.

This clone was observed many times. The read ends 3 residues early relative to the CDR3; the germline J gene fills the gap. This sequence joins TRBV7-9 and TRBJ2-7; D is possibly TRBD1 (5 bases). Trimming removed 6 bases from V and 4 bases from J, with 10 bases in between. The germline V gene has CDR1 SEHNR and CDR2 FQNEAQ (reference sequence). CDR3 length: 12 amino acids. The sequenced part of the CDR3 DNA is TGTGCCAGCAGACTCCAGGGATACGAG. It specifies CASRLQGYE. The whole CDR3 sequence reads CASRLQGYEQYF.

In this sample, this clone turned up many times. With the read ending 3 residues before the CDR3 end, the germline J gene is used to fill in that end. The chain is built from TRBV11-3 and TRBJ2-5; D might be TRBD1 (6 bases). V lost 5 bases, J lost 0 bases, and 10 bases lay in between. The CDR3 contains 14 residues. Germline values: CDR1 SGHNT, CDR2 YENEEA. CDR3 residues: CASSLWTDQETQYF. The CDR3 DNA, read in part, is TGTGCCAGCAGCCTCTGGACAGACCAAGAGACC.

This clone was counted at least ten times. The read is 3 residues too short to cover the CDR3 end, so that end is filled in from the germline J gene. The chain is built from TRBV5-4 and TRBJ2-7, with TRBD2 as a possible D gene (6 bases). Germline V gene data show CDR1 as SGHNT and CDR2 as YYREEE (reference sequence). The V end lost 2 bases, the J end lost 4 bases, and 16 bases lay between the germline ends. The CDR3 has 15 amino acids. CDR3 amino acids: CASSFFGAGPYEQYF. CDR3 DNA (partial): TGTGCCAGCAGCTTTTTTGGTGCGGGGCCGTACGAG. The full variable domain, rest sourced from reference TRBV5-4 and TRBJ2-7, is ETGVTQSPTHLIKTRGQQVTLRCSSQSGHNTVSWYQQALGQGPQFIFQYYREEENGRGNFPPRFSGLQFPNYSSELNVNALELDDSALYLCASSFFGAGPYEQYFGPGTRLTVT.

This clone was counted only a few times. The junction and the germline gene differ at one end; a read error may be behind it. Incomplete CDR3 DNA: TGTTCCAGCAGCTTAGGACAGAACTATGGC. Residues: CSSSLGQNYG. The CDR3 in full is CSSSLGQNYGYTF. V gene TRBV7-9 combines with J gene TRBJ1-2; D possibly corresponds to TRBD1 (6 bases). The missing CDR3 end, 3 residues past where the read stops, is filled in from the germline J gene. CDR3 length: 13 amino acids. Germline values: CDR1 SEHNR, CDR2 FQNEAQ (reference sequence). The full variable domain, completed using reference TRBV7-9 and TRBJ1-2, is DTGVSQNPRHKITKRGQNVTFRCDPISEHNRLYWYRQTLGQGPEFLTYFQNEAQLEKSRLLSDRFSAERPKGSFSTLEIQRTEQGDSAMYLCSSSLGQNYGYTFGSGTRLTVV.

This clone has a count of ten or more. The CDR3 end falls 3 residues outside the read, so it is completed with the germline J gene. The chain recombines TRBV5-4 with TRBJ2-3; D call uncertain. Trimming cost V 1 base and J 0 bases, with 6 bases left between them. The CDR3 loop spans 14 amino acids. The germline CDR1 and CDR2 sequences are SGHNT and YYREEE (reference sequence). CDR3 loop: CASSLHGSTDTQYF. The sequenced part of the CDR3 DNA is TGTGCCAGCAGCTTGCACGGGAGCACAGATACG. Looking up the rest from reference TRBV5-4 and TRBJ2-3 gives the full variable domain: ETGVTQSPTHLIKTRGQQVTLRCSSQSGHNTVSWYQQALGQGPQFIFQYYREEENGRGNFPPRFSGLQFPNYSSELNVNALELDDSALYLCASSLHGSTDTQYFGPGTRLTVL.

This clone was counted at least ten times. Coverage ceases 3 residues before the CDR3 finishes, and the germline J gene fills in the end. V usage is TRBV20-1 and J usage is TRBJ2-1, with D unresolved. The CDR3 spans 15 residues. V lost 4 bases and J lost 0, with 13 bases in between. Germline loops: CDR1 DFQATT, CDR2 SNEGSKA (reference sequence). The CDR3 bases that were read are TGCAGTGCTAAACGGTCTCCAAGCTCCTACAATGAG. Amino acids: CSAKRSPSSYNE. The whole CDR3 is CSAKRSPSSYNEQFF.

This clone was observed many times. The CDR3 bases that were read are TGTGCCAGTAGTATAGGGGGGACAGGGGCCGGGGAG. It codes for CASSIGGTGAGE. The full CDR3 sequence reads CASSIGGTGAGELFF. The rearrangement uses TRBV19 and TRBJ2-2; 10 positions match TRBD1. The read terminates 3 residues before the CDR3 end, so the remaining end is supplied by the germline J gene. Germline V gene lookup returns CDR1 LNHDA and CDR2 SQIVND (reference sequence). The CDR3 extends over 15 amino acids. V trimming: 1 base; J trimming: 6 bases; junction bases outside the gene matches: 2.

This clone appeared many times. The missing CDR3 end, 3 residues past where the read stops, is filled in from the germline J gene. This chain uses TRBV27 with TRBJ1-2, with D maybe TRBD1 (6 bases). V was shortened by 8 bases and J by 6 bases, with 22 bases between the two germline ends. This CDR3 contains 15 residues. Germline V gene lookup returns CDR1 MNHEY and CDR2 SMNVEV (reference sequence). CDR3 DNA, as far as it was read: TGTGCCAGCCCACAAGGTAACCAATCAGGGGATGGC. The encoded protein is CASPQGNQSGDG. The full CDR3 reads CASPQGNQSGDGYTF.